This T cell receptor (beta chain) was captured by sequencing in a study of shared clonotypes between healthy human individuals (dated by TCRdb to about 2020). At the level of the whole study: The cohort included three men and a couple of women between 18 and 49 years of age. Per donor, three plates each were used for CD4 naive and CD4 memory, two for CD8 naive, and one for CD8 memory. Per donor, leukapheresis produced somewhere between about 0.85 and 10 billion PBMCs. To estimate repertoire size and how much clonotypes are shared between individuals, the study performed deep sequencing of blood TCR repertoires from about 5 healthy adults. Libraries were prepared and TCR repertoires were sequenced by different laboratories using diverse techniques, in order to increase sequencing depth and limit assay-specific biases.

This clone is a singleton in its sample. Its antigen remains undetermined. No qualities accompany the bases; no much larger clone lies one base away. What the authors observed across the whole study: Pairwise subsampling indicated that sequencing depth was expected to affect the degree of clonotype sharing among donors. When a handful of donors were compared, the shared fraction of clonotypes was around 5% for naive CD4, around 3.5% for naive CD8, 2% to 2.5% for memory CD4, and 0.35% to 0.5% for memory CD8. Rarefaction of sorted-subset datasets indicated incomplete sequencing despite the large sequencing depth. Clonotypes shared by all four sorted-subset donors showed higher generation probabilities than non-shared clonotypes. Sampling was limited to blood, and TCR repertoires in tissue likely differ from TCR repertoires in blood. The genetic and exposure-history diversity represented was limited by the small number of donors. Naive subsets generally had larger estimated clonotype richness than memory subsets.

TCR CDR3 regions were amplified from genomic DNA by multiplex PCR using the deep immunoSEQ assay. Extracted genomic DNA from each cell subset was spread evenly across all wells of several immunoSEQ 96-well plates, with each plate serving as a replicate. Each replicate PCR for sorted subsets received around 0.2 ug genomic DNA, equal to 28,000 or so T cell genomes. The purified libraries were quantified using a Qubit 3.0 fluorometer, sized with a Bioanalyzer 2100, and then quantified again using the KAPA Library Quantification kit. A separate single-read 150-cycle Illumina NextSeq 550 flow cell was used to sequence each immunoSEQ 96-well plate. As for the authors' bioinformatics: Because the immunoSEQ output included only junctional sequences and no quality scores, the filtering could not be the same as the filtering used for full-length reads. Sequences were annotated with PyIR, a Python wrapper for IgBLAST v1.9, using IMGT germline references to assign V/J genes and CDR3. Reads were removed for weak V/J assignments (E-value above 1e-6), missing CDR3, stop codons, out-of-frame junctions, or ambiguous translated residues. V3J clonotypes were defined as sequences sharing an identical inferred V gene, J gene, and CDR3 amino acid sequence. Percentage overlap between repertoires was calculated by dividing the number of shared unique clonotypes by the size of the smaller repertoire. RTK rarefaction, the Chao1 estimator, and Recon v2.1 estimates of unobserved clonotypes were used to assess repertoire richness. OLGA was used to compute generation probabilities for all TCRbeta clonotypes that the gDNA method yielded from a few donors. In its TCRdb copy, this immuneACCESS table keeps in-frame sequences only and misses some clones. Where compared with another copy, unresolved V genes explain less than half of these, and the others have no known cause. Clone size and V and J calls were adopted from that table, with D and trimming inferred from the DNA. This sample comprises roughly 2,500,000 clones, over 85% of them detected only once. 0.36% of the sample lies in the top ten.

The donors were healthy, HIV-negative adults with no recently reported acute infections or vaccinations. Every donor was a Caucasian adult living in Nashville, Tennessee, USA. CD4+ T cells were enriched by magnetic negative selection; naive cells were then positively selected on CD45RA, and the negative fraction formed the memory subset. Blood was collected by leukapheresis, and PBMCs were isolated by Ficoll-Histopaque density gradient centrifugation and then cryopreserved in liquid nitrogen vapor phase. Analytical flow cytometry was used to check the purity and quantity of each magnetically sorted T cell population. Genomic DNA was isolated from each sorted fraction and quantified by UV absorbance on a Nanodrop 2000c. CDR1 and CDR2, looked up from the germline V gene, are MNHNS and SASEGT. Deletion took 10 bases off V and 3 bases off J, with a span of 21 bases between the germline ends. There are 15 amino acids in the CDR3, from cysteine to phenylalanine inclusive. Only the CDR3 part of the read is kept: 45 bases, read in frame from the first base.

Sequences were obtained from naive CD4+ T cells from PBMCs. This sample's cell subset or site label indicates: CD45RA+ positively selected. Recombination linked TRBV6-1 to TRBJ1-1; TRBD1 is possibly the D segment (5 matching bases). The receptor comes from a man in his late teens or twenties in good health. Some clones in this sample may be carry-over from other donors' samples. For the CDR3, the sequence is CAITRVIGGYTEAFF. The nucleotide sequence is given as TGTGCCATTACCAGGGTCATTGGCGGCTACACTGAAGCTTTCTTT.